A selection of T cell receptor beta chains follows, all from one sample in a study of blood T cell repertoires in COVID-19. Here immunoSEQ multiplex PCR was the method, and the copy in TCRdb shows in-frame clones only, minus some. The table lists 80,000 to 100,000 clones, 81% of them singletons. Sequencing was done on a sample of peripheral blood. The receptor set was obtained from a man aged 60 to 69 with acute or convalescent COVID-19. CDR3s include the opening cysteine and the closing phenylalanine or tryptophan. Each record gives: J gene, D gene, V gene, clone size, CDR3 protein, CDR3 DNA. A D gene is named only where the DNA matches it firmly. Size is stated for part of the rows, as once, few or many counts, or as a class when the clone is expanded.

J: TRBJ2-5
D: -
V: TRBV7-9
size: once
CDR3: CASSPTGQSETQYF
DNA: TGTGCCAGCAGCCCAACCGGACAGTCAGAGACCCAGTACTTC

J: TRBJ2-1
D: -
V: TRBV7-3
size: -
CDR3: CASSPPGSRGPGEQFF
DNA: TGTGCCAGCAGCCCGCCGGGGTCGCGAGGGCCGGGTGAGCAGTTCTTC

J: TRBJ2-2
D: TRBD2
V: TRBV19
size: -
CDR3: CASSTELAGGPGTGELFF
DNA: TGTGCCAGTAGTACCGAACTAGCGGGAGGGCCAGGCACCGGGGAGCTGTTTTTT

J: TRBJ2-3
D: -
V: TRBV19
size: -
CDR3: CATRVDSSSTDTQYF
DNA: TGTGCCACCAGAGTGGACAGCTCTAGCACAGATACGCAGTATTTT

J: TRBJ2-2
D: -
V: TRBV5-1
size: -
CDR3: CASSLEGRGRELFF
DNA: TGCGCCAGCAGCTTGGAGGGCAGGGGCAGGGAGCTGTTTTTT

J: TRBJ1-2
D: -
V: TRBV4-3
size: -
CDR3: CASSQARQAYYGYTF
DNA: TGCGCCAGCAGCCAGGCGAGACAGGCCTACTATGGCTACACCTTC

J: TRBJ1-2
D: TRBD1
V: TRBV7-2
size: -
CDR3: CASSWGQGNYGYTF
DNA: TGTGCCAGCAGCTGGGGACAGGGTAACTATGGCTACACCTTC

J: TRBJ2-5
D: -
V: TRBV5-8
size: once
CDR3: CASNSIVNPGQETQYF
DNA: TGTGCCAGCAACTCCATAGTTAACCCGGGGCAAGAGACCCAGTACTTC

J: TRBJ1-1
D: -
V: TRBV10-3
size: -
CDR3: CAISDWSSPNTEAFF
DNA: TGTGCCATCAGTGATTGGAGTTCTCCGAACACTGAAGCTTTCTTT

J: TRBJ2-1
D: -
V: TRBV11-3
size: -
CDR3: CASSLDPSRRNEQFF
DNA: TGTGCCAGCAGCTTAGACCCCTCGCGGCGGAATGAGCAGTTCTTC

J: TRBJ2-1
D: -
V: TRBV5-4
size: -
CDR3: CASSSTPGSIYEQFF
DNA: TGTGCCAGCAGCTCAACACCAGGCAGCATATATGAGCAGTTCTTC

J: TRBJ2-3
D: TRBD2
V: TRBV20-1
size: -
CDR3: CSASGLAGGQRDTQYF
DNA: TGCAGTGCTAGTGGTCTAGCGGGAGGTCAGCGGGATACGCAGTATTTT

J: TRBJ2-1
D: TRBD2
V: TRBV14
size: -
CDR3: CASSQDPTSGRRNEQFF
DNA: TGTGCCAGCAGCCAAGATCCGACTAGCGGGAGGCGTAATGAGCAGTTCTTC